This T cell receptor beta chain was recovered during a study of T cell responses to AZD1222 COVID-19 vaccine. On the study more broadly: Second-dose intervals of approximately 4 or approximately 12 weeks were pooled. Study-level findings and limits: The study found Spike-specific TCR breadth and depth rose after two AZD1222 doses. Sampled repertoires all dated from after the peak T cell response. Targeting of unmutated variant regions was reportedly seen in nearly half of spike-specific TCRs.

The CDR3 runs to 18 residues. J gave up 0 bases and V 5 bases, and 13 bases lay outside the gene matches. Germline V CDR1 and CDR2: SGHAT, FQNNGV. Repertoires were generated with immunoSEQ multiplex PCR, while TCRdb's copy carries only in-frame clones and drops some. The sample records 100,000 or so clones, 91% being singletons. A remark on this clone: The antigen is unknown.

The source material was peripheral blood, sampled on day 0 of AZD1222 vaccination. V gene TRBV11-2 combines with J gene TRBJ1-5; 7 nucleotides agree with TRBD1. The TCR was taken from an adult in good health. CDR3 protein: CASSRGSGGTYSNQPQHF. The CDR3 nucleotides are TGTGCCAGCAGCAGGGGCTCAGGGGGGACTTATAGCAATCAGCCCCAGCATTTT.